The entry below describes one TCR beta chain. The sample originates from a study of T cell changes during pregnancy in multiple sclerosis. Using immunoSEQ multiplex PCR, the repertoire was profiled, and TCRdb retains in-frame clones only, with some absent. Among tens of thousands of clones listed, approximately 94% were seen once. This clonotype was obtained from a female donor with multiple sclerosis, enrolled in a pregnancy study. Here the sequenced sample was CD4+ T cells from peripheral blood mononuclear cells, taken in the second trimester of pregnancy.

CDR3 amino acids: CASSLRGKGNQPQHF. CDR3 DNA: TGTGCCAGCAGTTTAAGGGGAAAGGGCAATCAGCCCCAGCATTTT. The rearrangement links TRBV28 to TRBJ1-5; D may be TRBD1 (5 bases). The germline V gene encodes CDR1 MDHEN and CDR2 SYDVKM. Trimming cost V 2 bases and J 2 bases, with 10 bases left between them. The CDR3 has 15 amino acids.